This record covers a single TCR beta chain. The data stem from a study of blood T cell repertoires in COVID-19. Study in general: Specimens from acute and convalescent COVID-19 originated in the United States, Italy and Spain. PBMCs, B-cell-depleted T cells, or T cells were the source of the cDNA or gDNA that made up the material.

Per germline, CDR1 MDHEN and CDR2 SYDVKM. V lost 5 bases to trimming and J lost 0 bases, with 14 bases between them. CDR3 length: 16 residues. The data were produced by immunoSEQ multiplex PCR, yet TCRdb's version contains in-frame clones alone and is incomplete. Among roughly 98,000 clones listed, approximately 78% were seen once. The sample was peripheral blood. V is TRBV28 and J is TRBJ2-1, with D possibly TRBD2 on 6 matching bases. This receptor was identified in a human donor in a cohort sampled during active COVID-19. CDR3 sequence reads: CASSPLGSSSYNEQFF. In DNA, the CDR3 is TGTGCCAGCAGTCCCCTCGGGAGCAGCTCCTACAATGAGCAGTTCTTC. Looking up the rest from reference TRBV28 and TRBJ2-1 gives the full variable domain: DVKVTQSSRYLVKRTGEKVFLECVQDMDHENMFWYRQDPGLGLRLIYFSYDVKMKEKGDIPEGYSVSREKKERFSLILESASTNQTSMYLCASSPLGSSSYNEQFFGPGTRLTVL.